Listed below are T cell receptor beta chains from one sample, sequenced in a study of blood T cell repertoires in COVID-19. Profiling relied on immunoSEQ multiplex PCR, and the TCRdb table lists in-frame clones only, not all of them. The data contain some 120,000 clones, approximately 77% of them seen just once; the ten biggest clones take up around 20%. Material: peripheral blood. Receptors originate from a man older than 75 with acute or convalescent COVID-19. Each CDR3 is given with its conserved first and last residue. The D gene is left open where the match is weak. Clone size appears in some rows only: once, few, many, or a class for an expanded clone.

D: -; size: -; length: 13; V: TRBV6-5; J: TRBJ2-7; CDR3: CASNGGKIYEQYF; DNA: TGTGCCAGCAACGGAGGGAAGATCTACGAGCAGTACTTC
D: TRBD2; size: -; length: 15; V: TRBV7-7; J: TRBJ2-1; CDR3: CASSPSSGGADEQFF; DNA: TGTGCCAGCAGCCCGTCTAGCGGGGGGGCAGACGAGCAGTTCTTC
D: TRBD1; size: -; length: 16; V: TRBV7-2; J: TRBJ1-6; CDR3: CASSQGQEVYNSPLHF; DNA: TGTGCCAGCAGCCAGGGACAGGAGGTTTATAATTCACCCCTCCACTTT
D: TRBD2; size: -; length: 15; V: TRBV6-5; J: TRBJ2-5; CDR3: CASSSLAGGQETQYF; DNA: TGTGCCAGCAGCTCACTAGCGGGGGGGCAAGAGACCCAGTACTTC
D: TRBD1; size: -; length: 15; V: TRBV5-1; J: TRBJ1-1; CDR3: CASTTTGQGTAEAFF; DNA: TGCGCCAGCACCACTACCGGACAGGGAACGGCAGAAGCTTTCTTT
D: -; size: -; length: 13; V: TRBV13; J: TRBJ1-2; CDR3: CASSAKTAYGYTF; DNA: TGTGCCAGCAGCGCAAAGACAGCCTATGGCTACACCTTC
D: -; size: -; length: 14; V: TRBV5-5; J: TRBJ1-2; CDR3: CASSPRTVSYGYTF; DNA: TGTGCCAGCAGCCCCCGGACAGTAAGCTATGGCTACACCTTC
D: -; size: -; length: 16; V: TRBV23-1; J: TRBJ2-1; CDR3: CASSNPDRNSYNEQFF; DNA: TGCGCCAGCAGTAATCCTGACAGAAACTCCTACAATGAGCAGTTCTTC
D: TRBD1; size: -; length: 18; V: TRBV27; J: TRBJ2-4; CDR3: CASSLYGTVGQGLNIQYF; DNA: TGTGCCAGCAGTTTATATGGCACGGTTGGACAGGGCCTAAACATTCAGTACTTC
D: TRBD2; size: -; length: 15; V: TRBV6-5; J: TRBJ2-1; CDR3: CASSPGGGSYNEQFF; DNA: TGTGCCAGCAGCCCCGGGGGGGGCTCCTACAATGAGCAGTTCTTC
D: TRBD2; size: once; length: 15; V: TRBV5-6; J: TRBJ2-7; CDR3: CASSLLAGGLYEQYF; DNA: TGTGCCAGCAGCTTGCTAGCGGGGGGGCTATACGAGCAGTACTTC
D: -; size: -; length: 15; V: TRBV2; J: TRBJ2-1; CDR3: CASSRWDIKFDEQFF; DNA: TGTGCCAGCAGTCGATGGGACATAAAATTCGATGAGCAGTTCTTC
D: -; size: few; length: 14; V: TRBV7-2; J: TRBJ1-5; CDR3: CASSLRGRDQPQHF; DNA: TGTGCCAGCAGCTTACGAGGGAGAGATCAGCCCCAGCATTTT
D: TRBD1; size: -; length: 16; V: TRBV7-2; J: TRBJ1-1; CDR3: CASSLAGTGANTEAFF; DNA: TGTGCCAGCAGCTTAGCGGGGACAGGGGCGAACACTGAAGCTTTCTTT